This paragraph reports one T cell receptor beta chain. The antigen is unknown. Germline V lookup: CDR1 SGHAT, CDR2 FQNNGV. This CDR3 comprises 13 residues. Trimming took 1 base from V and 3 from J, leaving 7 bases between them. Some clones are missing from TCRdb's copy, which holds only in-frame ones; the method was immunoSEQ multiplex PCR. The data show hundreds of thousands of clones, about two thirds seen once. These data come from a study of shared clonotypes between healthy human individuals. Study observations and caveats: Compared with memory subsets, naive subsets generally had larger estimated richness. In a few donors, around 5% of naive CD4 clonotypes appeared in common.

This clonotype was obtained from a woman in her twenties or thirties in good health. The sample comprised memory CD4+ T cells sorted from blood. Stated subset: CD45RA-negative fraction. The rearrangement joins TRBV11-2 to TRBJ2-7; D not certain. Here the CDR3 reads CASSLVVGYEQYF. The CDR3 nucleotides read TGTGCCAGCAGCTTAGTAGTGGGCTACGAGCAGTACTTC.